The 8 T cell receptor beta chains presented below share a single source sample, sequenced in a study of shared clonotypes between healthy human individuals. Profiled with immunoSEQ multiplex PCR; TCRdb holds only in-frame clones, not every one. The sample contains more than 400,000 clones, almost 97% of which appear only once. Sequencing input: naive CD4+ T cells sorted from blood. Subset meaning: CD45RA+ positively selected. The receptors stem from a woman in her 30s in good health.

This CDR3 reads CASRNTLRDTEAFF. The CDR3 coding sequence is TGTGCCAGTCGAAACACCCTCCGGGACACTGAAGCTTTCTTT. The chain joins TRBV6-4 to TRBJ1-1, with D hard to call. Germline assignment: CDR1 MRHNA and CDR2 SNTAGT. The CDR3 extends over 14 amino acids. V lost 9 bases and J 3 bases, leaving 17 bases between the germline ends.

V is TRBV5-1 and J is TRBJ1-5; D gene uncertain. The V end was cut by 0 bases, the J end by 3 bases, with 4 bases between. CDR1 and CDR2 from the germline V gene are SGHRS and YFSETQ. The CDR3 is 13 amino acids. DNA for the CDR3: TGCGCCAGCAGCTTGGCCAACAATCAGCCCCAGCATTTT. Its translation: CASSLANNQPQHF.

This sequence joins TRBV2 and TRBJ1-6; D not resolved. Trimming stripped 10 bases from V and 8 bases from J, with 18 bases between. Looked up from germline, CDR1 is SNHLY and CDR2 is FYNNEI. The CDR3 consists of 14 residues. The CDR3 loop reads CATGGRPADSPLHF. CDR3 DNA: TGTGCCACCGGTGGAAGGCCAGCGGATTCACCCCTCCACTTT.

This rearrangement joins TRBV6-1 to TRBJ2-3; 9 bases are shared with TRBD2. This CDR3 has 15 residues. Trimming removed 7 bases from V and 2 bases from J; junction bases left unmatched: 7. CDR1 is MNHNS and CDR2 is SASEGT in the germline V gene. The CDR3: CASTLTSGPTDTQYF. The CDR3 coding sequence is TGTGCCAGCACCTTGACTAGCGGACCCACAGATACGCAGTATTTT.

This clone was detected only a few times. The chain is built from TRBV7-9 and TRBJ2-7, with D possibly called TRBD1 or TRBD2 (5 bases each). Per germline, CDR1 SEHNR and CDR2 FQNEAQ (reference sequence). Trimming took off 3 bases at V and 4 bases at J, with 7 bases between the two ends. CDR3 length: 12 amino acids. DNA of the CDR3: TGTGCCAGCAGCTTCAGGGAGTACGAGCAGTACTTC. Protein sequence: CASSFREYEQYF.

The chain has TRBV5-6 and TRBJ2-2; D unresolved. Germline lookup yields CDR1 SGHDT and CDR2 YYEEEE. The CDR3 length is 12 residues. Between the trimmed V and J ends, which lost 6 bases and 2 bases, there was a span of 5 bases. DNA of the CDR3: TGTGCCAGCATCGACAACACCGGGGAGCTGTTTTTT. Its translation is CASIDNTGELFF.

The chain joins TRBV19 to TRBJ2-1, with 11 bases aligning to TRBD2. This CDR3 comprises 17 residues. After removal of 6 bases from V and 3 bases from J, the junction contained 10 bases not matched to a gene. CDR1 and CDR2 (germline): LNHDA, SQIVND (reference sequence). The CDR3 nucleotides are TGTGCCAGTAGCACACCGACTAGCGGGAAGCACTACAATGAGCAGTTCTTC. Protein product: CASSTPTSGKHYNEQFF.

The J gene is TRBJ2-5, the V gene TRBV18; D gene ambiguous. In germline, CDR1 is KGHSH, CDR2 LQKENI. Trimming took off 4 bases at V and 3 bases at J, with 9 bases between the two ends. CDR3 length: 13 amino acids. The CDR3 loop is CASSRHLKETQYF. The CDR3 coding sequence is TGTGCCAGCTCACGGCACTTGAAAGAGACCCAGTACTTC.